The 7 T cell receptor beta chains reported below all come from one sample, sequenced in a study of T cell responses to AZD1222 COVID-19 vaccine. Method: immunoSEQ multiplex PCR; TCRdb's copy keeps in-frame clones and lacks some. This table holds over 120,000 clones, around 83% found once. The starting material was peripheral blood, obtained 28 days after the second AZD1222 dose. The origin of the receptors is an adult who received the AZD1222 COVID-19 vaccine.

J is TRBJ2-7 and V is TRBV9; 11 nucleotides line up with TRBD2. With V trimmed by 4 bases and J by 7 bases, 10 bases remained unmatched. The CDR3 is 15 amino acids. From germline, CDR1 is SGDLS and CDR2 YYNGEE. CDR3 region: CASSTRLAGYGEQYF. CDR3 sequence (DNA): TGTGCCAGCAGCACGAGACTAGCGGGATATGGGGAGCAGTACTTC.

The chain employs TRBV19 and TRBJ2-2; D may match TRBD1 or TRBD2 (5 bases each). The CDR3 runs to 14 residues. The germline gives CDR1 LNHDA, CDR2 SQIVND (reference sequence). With 5 bases removed from V and 3 bases from J, the gap between germline ends came to 10 bases. CDR3 residues: CASSHPGHTGELFF. The CDR3 region has the DNA TGTGCCAGTAGTCACCCGGGGCACACCGGGGAGCTGTTTTTT. The complete variable domain, with remaining parts taken from reference TRBV19 and TRBJ2-2, reads DGGITQSPKYLFRKEGQNVTLSCEQNLNHDAMYWYRQDPGQGLRLIYYSQIVNDFQKGDIAEGYSVSREKKESFPLTVTSAQKNPTAFYLCASSHPGHTGELFFGEGSRLTVL.

The V call is TRBV19, the J call TRBJ2-1, with no clear D. Trimming took 6 bases from V and 12 from J, leaving 18 bases between them. The CDR3 contains 13 residues. Looked up from germline, CDR1 is LNHDA and CDR2 is SQIVND (reference sequence). CDR3 nucleotides: TGTGCCAGTAGCTCCGGCGATCGATGGGGGCAGTTCTTC. This gives the protein CASSSGDRWGQFF.

This chain joins TRBV18 and TRBJ2-3, with unresolved D. Germline CDR1 is KGHSH and CDR2 is LQKENI. The length of the CDR3 is 12 residues. V was shortened by 3 bases and J by 5 bases, with 6 bases between the two germline ends. The CDR3 spells CASSPLEDTQYF. CDR3 nucleotide sequence: TGTGCCAGCTCACCCCTCGAAGATACGCAGTATTTT.

This clone was detected once. J is TRBJ1-2 and V is TRBV25-1; D perhaps matches TRBD1 (6 bases). Trimming stripped 6 bases from V and 4 bases from J, with 12 bases between. The CDR3 loop spans 13 amino acids. Germline loops: CDR1 MGHDK, CDR2 SYGVNS. CDR3 sequence: CASSTGWGYGYTF. CDR3 coding DNA: TGTGCCAGCAGCACAGGGTGGGGCTATGGCTACACCTTC.

The chain has TRBV9 and TRBJ1-1, with TRBD1 matching over 8 bases. V lost 4 bases and J lost 4; bases outside the gene matches: 6. CDR1 is SGDLS and CDR2 is YYNGEE in the germline V gene. This CDR3 spans 14 amino acids. In nucleotides, the CDR3 is TGTGCCAGCAGCACTCAGGGGGCAGGCACTGAAGCTTTCTTT. It codes for CASSTQGAGTEAFF.

The CDR3 DNA reads TGTGCCAGCAAAAGGACCCCGAACACCGGGGAGCTGTTTTTT. It is translated as CASKRTPNTGELFF. The chain couples TRBV2 to TRBJ2-2, with D unresolved. V was shortened by 7 bases and J by 0 bases, with 9 bases between the two germline ends. The germline V gene has CDR1 SNHLY and CDR2 FYNNEI. The CDR3 spans 14 residues.